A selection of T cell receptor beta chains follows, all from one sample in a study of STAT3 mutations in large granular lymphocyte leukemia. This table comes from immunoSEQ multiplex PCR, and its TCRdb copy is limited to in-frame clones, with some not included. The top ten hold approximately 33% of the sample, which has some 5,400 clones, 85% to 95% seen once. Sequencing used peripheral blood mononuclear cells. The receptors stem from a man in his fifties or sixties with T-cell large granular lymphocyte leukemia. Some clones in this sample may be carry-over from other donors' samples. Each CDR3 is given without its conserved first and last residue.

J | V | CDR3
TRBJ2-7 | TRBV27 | ASSLSKGESSYEQY
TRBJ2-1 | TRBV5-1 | ASSLVEFLERNEQF
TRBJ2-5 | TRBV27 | ASRKLAAQETQY
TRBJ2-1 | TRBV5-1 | ASSLVVREGYNEQF
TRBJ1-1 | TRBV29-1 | SVARNSLEAF
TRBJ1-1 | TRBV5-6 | ASSGGVPEAF
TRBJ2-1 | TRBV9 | ASSVRLSGGGQGWGNEQF
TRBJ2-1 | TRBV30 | ALGGNNEQF
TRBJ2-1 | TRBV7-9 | ASSLGALNEQF
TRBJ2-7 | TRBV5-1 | ASTVEGGYEQY
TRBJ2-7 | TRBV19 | ASSMGQGSREQY
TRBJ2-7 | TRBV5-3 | ARRLLYGYFLEQY
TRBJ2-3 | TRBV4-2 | ASSQVYLRDRGPGDTQY
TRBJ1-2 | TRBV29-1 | SGRDRGDYGYT
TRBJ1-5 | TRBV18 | ASSPTGGSQPQH
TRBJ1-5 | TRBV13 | ASSFGQRNQPQH
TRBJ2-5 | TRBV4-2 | ASSQVVTSGGEGTQY
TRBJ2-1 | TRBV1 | TSRPNPGTPTHEQF
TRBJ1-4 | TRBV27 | ASSLWTGGGEKLF
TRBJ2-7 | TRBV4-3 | ASSQDRQGMDEQY
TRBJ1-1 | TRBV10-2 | ASGDRRAF
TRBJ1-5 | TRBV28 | ASSPGTGGLQPQH
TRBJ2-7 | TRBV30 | AWSVLAGYEQY
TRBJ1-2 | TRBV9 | ASSVVDRGHHT
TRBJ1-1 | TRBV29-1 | SAGEQIEAF
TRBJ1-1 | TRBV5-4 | ASSPWTGDTSF
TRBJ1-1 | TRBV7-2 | ASSSYQGADTEAF
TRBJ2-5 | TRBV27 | ASSSPGPLVSVQY
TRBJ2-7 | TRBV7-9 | ASSLTGTGSYYEQY
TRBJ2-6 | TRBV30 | AWSVFMPGPSLSGANVLT
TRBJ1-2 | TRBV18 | ASSLTGGYT
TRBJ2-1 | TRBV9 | ASSPKNEQF
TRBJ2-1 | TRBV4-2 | ASSQVPGQGDNEQF
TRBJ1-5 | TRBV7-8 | GAGYSNQPQH
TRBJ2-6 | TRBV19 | ASMSGRVLSGANVLT
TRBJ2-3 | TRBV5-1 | ASSLEPGITDTQY
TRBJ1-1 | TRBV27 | ASSHRGLEAF
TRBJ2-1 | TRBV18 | ASSEGAGTAYNEQF
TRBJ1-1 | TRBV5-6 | ASSLFSGTGAF
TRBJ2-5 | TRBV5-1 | ASSLMGEETQY
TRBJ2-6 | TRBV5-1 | ASSLALGANVLT
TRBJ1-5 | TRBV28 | ASRRYGLPQPQH
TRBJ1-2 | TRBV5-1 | ASSLGQARDRGRGDYGYT
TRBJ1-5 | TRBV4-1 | ASSQVSTGRQPQH
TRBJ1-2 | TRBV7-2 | ASSLAHRRGRGNYGYT
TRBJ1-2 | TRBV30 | AWNRVRNYGYT
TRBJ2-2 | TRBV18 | ASSPWTENTGELF
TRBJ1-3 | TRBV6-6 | ASSSRTGTGNTIY
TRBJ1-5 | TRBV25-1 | ASSPPGDSNQPQH
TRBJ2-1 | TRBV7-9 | ASSLEILLYNEQF
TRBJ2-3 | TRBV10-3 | AISATSPTDTQY